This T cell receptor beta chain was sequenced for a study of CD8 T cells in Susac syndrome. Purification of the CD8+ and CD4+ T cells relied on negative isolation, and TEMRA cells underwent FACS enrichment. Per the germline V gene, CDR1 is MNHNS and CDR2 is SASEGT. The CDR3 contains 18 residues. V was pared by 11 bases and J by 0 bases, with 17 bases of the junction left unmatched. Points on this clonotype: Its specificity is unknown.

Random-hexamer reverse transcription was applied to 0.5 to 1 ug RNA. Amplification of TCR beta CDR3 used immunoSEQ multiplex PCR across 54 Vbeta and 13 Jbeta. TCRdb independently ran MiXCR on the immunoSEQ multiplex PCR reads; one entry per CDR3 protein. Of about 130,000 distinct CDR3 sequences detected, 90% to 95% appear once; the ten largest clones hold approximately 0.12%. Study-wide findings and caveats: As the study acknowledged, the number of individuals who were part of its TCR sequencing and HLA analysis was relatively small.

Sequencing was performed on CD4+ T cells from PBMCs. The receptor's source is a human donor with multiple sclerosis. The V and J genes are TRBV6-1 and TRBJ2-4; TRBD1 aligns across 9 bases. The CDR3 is CAGKQGAPIAIAKNIQYF. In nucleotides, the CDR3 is TGTGCCGGTAAACAGGGGGCACCCATTGCAATAGCCAAAAACATTCAGTACTTC.